The 18 T cell receptor beta chains reported below all come from one sample, sequenced in a study of blood T cells in healthy people across ages. A second roughly 6 to 12 cycle PCR used barcoded and J-beta primers. TCRdb re-analysed the 5' RACE reads in MiXCR, keeping a single row per CDR3 protein. This table has roughly 500,000 distinct CDR3 sequences, 25% to 30% appearing once. Sequenced: blood. These receptors all come from a woman in her sixties or seventies in good health.

The V call is TRBV7-2, the J call TRBJ2-1; TRBD2 matches at 10 bases. The CDR3 is made up of 15 amino acids. Germline CDR1 reads SGHTA; CDR2 reads FQGNSA. After removal of 5 bases from V and 2 bases from J, the junction contained 3 bases not matched to a gene. CDR3 DNA sequence: TGTGCCAGCAGCCTGGGACTAGCGCCCTACAATGAGCAGTTCTTC. Translated: CASSLGLAPYNEQFF.

The sample holds many counts of this clonotype. The V call is TRBV7-6, the J call TRBJ2-3; 8 bases fit TRBD1. V was pared by 1 base and J by 2 bases, with 5 bases of the junction left unmatched. The germline CDR1 and CDR2 sequences are SGHVS and FNYEAQ. This CDR3 region has 16 residues. The CDR3 region is CASSLGWGQATDTQYF. DNA for the CDR3: TGTGCCAGCAGCTTAGGGTGGGGACAGGCCACAGATACGCAGTATTTT.

This rearrangement joins TRBV6-6 to TRBJ2-6; 8 bases map to TRBD1. The CDR3 runs 15 residues. The germline gives CDR1 MNHNY, CDR2 SVGAGI (reference sequence). V shed 4 bases, J shed 5 bases, and the junction held 4 bases outside the gene matches. CDR3 bases: TGTGCCAGCAGTTCGACAGGGGAAAGGGCCAACGTCCTGACTTTC. Amino acids: CASSSTGERANVLTF.

This clonotype was seen ten or more times. The rearrangement links TRBV7-3 to TRBJ2-5, with 9 bases matching TRBD1. Near its end, the DNA agrees better with TRBJ2-7, so the J call may be wrong. The CDR3 sequence is 14 residues long. The V gene's germline CDR1 is SGHTA and CDR2 FQGTGA. CDR3 nucleotide sequence: TGTGCCAGCAGCTTAGGGACAGGGATTAACGAGCAGTACTTC. Translating it yields CASSLGTGINEQYF.

This clonotype has a count of ten or more. The chain employs TRBV18 and TRBJ2-6, with D unresolved. Germline V gene sequence: CDR1 KGHSH, CDR2 LQKENI. This CDR3 is built from 14 residues. Trimming removed 4 bases from V and 0 bases from J, with 4 bases in between. The CDR3 sequence is CASSLPSGANVLTF. The CDR3 DNA reads as TGTGCCAGCTCACTTCCCTCTGGGGCCAACGTCCTGACTTTC.

This clonotype has ten or more counts. The rearrangement uses TRBV29-1 and TRBJ2-5; weak D call: TRBD2 (7 bases). Germline V CDR1 and CDR2: SQVTM, ANQGSEA. Trimming left V 7 bases short and J 5 bases short, with 14 bases between. The CDR3 consists of 12 residues. The CDR3 sequence: CSAARGGETQYF. DNA of the CDR3: TGCAGCGCGGCTAGGGGGGGGGAGACCCAGTACTTC.

The sample holds a few counts of this clonotype. This rearrangement joins TRBV11-2 to TRBJ2-3; the D gene is possibly TRBD2 (6 bases). The CDR3 runs 15 residues. Trimming removed 5 bases at V and 0 bases at J, with 12 bases between. Germline V gene lookup returns CDR1 SGHAT and CDR2 FQNNGV. The CDR3 region has the DNA TGTGCCAGCAGCCCTTCGGGGACTAGCACAGATACGCAGTATTTT. Protein sequence: CASSPSGTSTDTQYF. Supplemented by reference TRBV11-2 and TRBJ2-3, the full variable domain reads EAGVAQSPRYKIIEKRQSVAFWCNPISGHATLYWYQQILGQGPKLLIQFQNNGVVDDSQLPKDRFSAERLKGVDSTLKIQPAKLEDSAVYLCASSPSGTSTDTQYFGPGTRLTVL.

The rearrangement links TRBV29-1 to TRBJ2-5, with TRBD1 matching 9 bases. Germline CDR1 reads SQVTM; CDR2 reads ANQGSEA. The length of the CDR3 is 12 residues. The ends lost 7 bases at V and 4 bases at J; junction bases unmatched: 4. CDR3: CSGDRAGETQYF. The CDR3 nucleotides are TGCAGCGGGGACAGGGCAGGAGAGACCCAGTACTTC.

This chain uses TRBV4-3 with TRBJ1-4, with no clear D. V lost 3 bases, J lost 1 base, and 6 bases lay in between. The CDR3 covers 14 residues. Germline assignment: CDR1 LGHNA and CDR2 YSLEER. CDR3 sequence: CASSQEETNEKLFF. The CDR3 coding sequence is TGCGCCAGCAGCCAGGAGGAAACTAATGAAAAACTGTTTTTT.

Of note for this clonotype: The germline gene is not matched at one end of the junction; a read error may be the cause. The chain links TRBV20-1 to TRBJ1-6; D unclear. The CDR3 is 14 amino acids. Germline V gene data show CDR1 as DFQATT and CDR2 as SNEGSKA (reference sequence). The CDR3 DNA is TGCAATGCTCGACCCGCCGGGGAGGGTTCACCCCTCCACTTT. Protein product: CNARPAGEGSPLHF.

The chain joins TRBV7-9 to TRBJ1-5; D not certain. Trimming shortened V by 1 base and J by 0 bases, and 10 bases separated the two germline ends. Germline-derived CDR1 and CDR2 are SEHNR and FQNEAQ (reference sequence). This CDR3 spans 16 amino acids. In nucleotides, the CDR3 is TGTGCCAGCAGCTTAGTTTGGGGTGGTAGCAATCAGCCCCAGCATTTT. It codes for CASSLVWGGSNQPQHF.

This clonotype has a handful of counts. The chain carries TRBV29-1 and TRBJ2-5; 7 bases line up with TRBD1. Near its end, the DNA agrees better with TRBJ2-7, so the J call may be wrong. CDR1 is SQVTM, CDR2 ANQGSEA, per germline. The CDR3 is 13 residues long. The CDR3 region has the DNA TGCAGCGTTGGTAGGGGACAGAGCTACGAGCAGTACTTC. Its protein product is CSVGRGQSYEQYF.

This clonotype has more than one count but fewer than ten. The chain employs TRBV6-2 or TRBV6-3 and TRBJ2-7; D not resolved. From germline, CDR1 is MNHEY and CDR2 SVGEGT. Trimming shortened V by 2 bases and J by 2 bases, and 10 bases separated the two germline ends. This CDR3 has 14 amino acids. CDR3 sequence reads: CASSYLRGTYEQYF. CDR3 DNA: TGTGCCAGCAGTTACCTCCGCGGCACCTACGAGCAGTACTTC.

As for this clonotype: One end of the junction is discordant with germline, which a read error may explain. This chain links TRBV14 with TRBJ2-5; a possible D gene is TRBD2 (6 bases). TRBJ2-7 matches the DNA end more closely, so the J call is doubtful. Germline CDR1 and CDR2: SGHDN and FVKESK. CDR3 length equals 14 residues. CDR3 DNA sequence: TGTGCCGGCAGCCAGTGGGAGGCATCCTACGAGCAGTACTTC. As protein: CAGSQWEASYEQYF.

Details on this clonotype: A much larger clone sits a single nucleotide away, making a read error possible. The CDR3 loop is CASSQCGRRNYEQYF. The CDR3 nucleotides are TGCGCCAGCAGTCAATGTGGACGGAGAAACTACGAGCAGTACTTC. The chain joins TRBV23-1 to TRBJ2-7, with D hard to call. TRBV23-1 is an ORF for which the function is uncertain. The V and J ends lost 1 base and 3 bases respectively, with 13 bases between them. This CDR3 contains 15 residues.

V usage is TRBV10-3 and J usage is TRBJ2-1; D is unresolved. The germline V gene encodes CDR1 ENHRY and CDR2 SYGVKD. The CDR3 is 14 residues long. The ends were cut back, 6 bases at V and 1 base at J, with 10 bases in the middle. In nucleotides, the CDR3 is TGTGCCATCAGGGCCTATGGTTCCTACAATGAGCAGTTCTTC. Amino acids: CAIRAYGSYNEQFF.

This clonotype came up many times. The chain combines TRBV20-1 with TRBJ2-5; possibly TRBD1 for D (5 bases). This CDR3 contains 14 residues. V was cut by 0 bases and J by 5 bases, with 13 bases left in between. The germline V gene has CDR1 DFQATT and CDR2 SNEGSKA (reference sequence). The CDR3 DNA reads TGCAGTGCTAGAGATCCGTGGGGCAGGGAGACCCAGTACTTC. Translation gives CSARDPWGRETQYF.

This clonotype occurred once. The gene calls are TRBV11-2 and TRBJ2-1; D is undetermined. V was clipped by 5 bases and J by 4 bases, with 9 bases between them. This CDR3 region has 13 residues. CDR1 is SGHAT and CDR2 is FQNNGV in the germline V gene. The DNA for the CDR3 is TGTGCCAGCAGCCGAGGACGGTACAATGAGCAGTTCTTC. Its translation is CASSRGRYNEQFF.